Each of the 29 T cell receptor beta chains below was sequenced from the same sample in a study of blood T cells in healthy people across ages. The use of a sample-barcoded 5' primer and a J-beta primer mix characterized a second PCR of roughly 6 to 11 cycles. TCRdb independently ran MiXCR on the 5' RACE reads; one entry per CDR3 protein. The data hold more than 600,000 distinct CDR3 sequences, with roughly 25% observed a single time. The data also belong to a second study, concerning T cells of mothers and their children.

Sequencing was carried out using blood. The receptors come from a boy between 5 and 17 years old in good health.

The CDR3: CASSVLTVQETQYF. In nucleotides, the CDR3 is TGTGCCAGCAGTGTCCTGACTGTCCAAGAGACCCAGTACTTC. The rearrangement joins TRBV2 to TRBJ2-5; D gene unclear. V lost 4 bases and J lost 1, with 10 bases in between. CDR1 is SNHLY, CDR2 FYNNEI, per germline. This CDR3 is 14 amino acids long.

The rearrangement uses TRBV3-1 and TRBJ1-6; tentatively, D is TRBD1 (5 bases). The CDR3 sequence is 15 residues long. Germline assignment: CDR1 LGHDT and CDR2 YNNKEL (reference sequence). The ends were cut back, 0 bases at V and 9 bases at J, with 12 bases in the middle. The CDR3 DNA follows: TGTGCCAGCAGCCAAGATGTTAGGGACTTTTCACCCCTCCACTTT. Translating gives CASSQDVRDFSPLHF.

CDR3 nucleotides: TGTGCCAGCAGCTTAGGGCAAACCAATCCCCGGGACAGGGGAAACCATGGCTACACCTTC. Translating it yields CASSLGQTNPRDRGNHGYTF. This chain links TRBV7-6 with TRBJ1-2; 10 nucleotides align to TRBD1. CDR3 length: 20 residues. The ends lost 1 base at V and 6 bases at J; junction bases unmatched: 20. From germline, CDR1 is SGHVS and CDR2 FNYEAQ. Looking up the rest from reference TRBV7-6 and TRBJ1-2 gives the full variable domain: GAGVSQSPRYKVTKRGQDVALRCDPISGHVSLYWYRQALGQGPEFLTYFNYEAQQDKSGLPNDRFSAERPEGSISTLTIQRTEQRDSAMYRCASSLGQTNPRDRGNHGYTFGSGTRLTVV.

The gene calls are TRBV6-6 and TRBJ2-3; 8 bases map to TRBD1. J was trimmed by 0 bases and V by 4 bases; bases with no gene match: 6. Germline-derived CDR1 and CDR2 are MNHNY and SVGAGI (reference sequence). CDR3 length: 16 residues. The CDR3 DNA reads TGTGCCAGCAGTTGGACCGGGACAGGAAGCACAGATACGCAGTATTTT. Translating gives CASSWTGTGSTDTQYF.

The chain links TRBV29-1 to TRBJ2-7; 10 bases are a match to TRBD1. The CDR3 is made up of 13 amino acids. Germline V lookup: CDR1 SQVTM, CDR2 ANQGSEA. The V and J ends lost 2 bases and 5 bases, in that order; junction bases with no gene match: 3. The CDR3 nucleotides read TGCAGCGTTGAACGGGACAGGGGTGACGAGCAGTACTTC. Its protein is CSVERDRGDEQYF.

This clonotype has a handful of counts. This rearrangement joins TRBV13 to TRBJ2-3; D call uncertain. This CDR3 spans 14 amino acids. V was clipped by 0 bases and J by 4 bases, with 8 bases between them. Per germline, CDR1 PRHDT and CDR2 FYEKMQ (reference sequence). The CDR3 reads CASSLGLRSDTQYF. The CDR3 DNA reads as TGTGCCAGCAGCTTAGGCCTGAGATCAGATACGCAGTATTTT.

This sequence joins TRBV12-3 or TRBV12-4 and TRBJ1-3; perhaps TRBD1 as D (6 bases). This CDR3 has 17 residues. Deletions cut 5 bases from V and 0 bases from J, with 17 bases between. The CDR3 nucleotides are TGTGCCAGCAGTCAACTACGGACAGCAAGCTCTGGAAACACCATATATTTT. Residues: CASSQLRTASSGNTIYF.

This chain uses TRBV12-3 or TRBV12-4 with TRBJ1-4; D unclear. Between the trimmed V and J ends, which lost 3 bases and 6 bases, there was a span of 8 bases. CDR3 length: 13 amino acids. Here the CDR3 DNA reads TGTGCCAGCAGTTTCACGGGATATGAAAAACTGTTTTTT. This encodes CASSFTGYEKLFF.

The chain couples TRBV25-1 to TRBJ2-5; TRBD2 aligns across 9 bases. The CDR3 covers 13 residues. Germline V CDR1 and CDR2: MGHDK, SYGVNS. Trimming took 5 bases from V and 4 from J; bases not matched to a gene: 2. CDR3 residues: CASSIAGVETQYF. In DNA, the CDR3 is TGTGCCAGCAGTATAGCGGGGGTAGAGACCCAGTACTTC.

The CDR3 spells CASSEAAGQSAEQYF. Written as DNA, the CDR3 is TGTGCCAGCAGTGAAGCGGCGGGACAGAGCGCCGAGCAGTACTTC. The chain has TRBV2 and TRBJ2-5; D perhaps matches TRBD1 (7 bases). The end of the DNA is better explained by TRBJ2-7, so the J call may be wrong. Germline lookup yields CDR1 SNHLY and CDR2 FYNNEI. There are 15 residues in the CDR3.

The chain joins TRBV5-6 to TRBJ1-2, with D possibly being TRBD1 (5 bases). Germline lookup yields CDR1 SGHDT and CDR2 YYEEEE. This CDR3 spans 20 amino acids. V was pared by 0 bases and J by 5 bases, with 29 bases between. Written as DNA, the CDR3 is TGTGCCAGCAGCTTGGGGTTAGGGAGGGGCGTCCGGCTCTCCCTATATGGCTACACCTTC. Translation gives CASSLGLGRGVRLSLYGYTF.

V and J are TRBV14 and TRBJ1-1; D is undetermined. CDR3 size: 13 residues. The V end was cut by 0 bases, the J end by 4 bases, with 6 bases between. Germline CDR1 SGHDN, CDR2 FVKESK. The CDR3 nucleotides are TGTGCCAGCAGCCAAGACTTCGGCACTGAAGCTTTCTTT. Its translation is CASSQDFGTEAFF.

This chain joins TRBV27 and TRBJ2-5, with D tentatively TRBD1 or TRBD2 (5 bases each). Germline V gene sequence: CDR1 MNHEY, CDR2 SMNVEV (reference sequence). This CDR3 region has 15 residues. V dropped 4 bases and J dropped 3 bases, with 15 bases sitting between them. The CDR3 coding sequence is TGTGCCAGCAGTTCACCGGCGAGGGGTAAAGAGACCCAGTACTTC. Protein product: CASSSPARGKETQYF.

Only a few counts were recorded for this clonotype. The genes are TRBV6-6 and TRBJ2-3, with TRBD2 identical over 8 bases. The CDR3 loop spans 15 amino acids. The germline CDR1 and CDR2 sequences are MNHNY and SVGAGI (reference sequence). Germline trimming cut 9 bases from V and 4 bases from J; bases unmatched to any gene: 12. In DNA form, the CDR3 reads TGTGCCAGTGCGAGGGAGCGGGGGAGGTCAGATACGCAGTATTTT. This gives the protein CASARERGRSDTQYF.

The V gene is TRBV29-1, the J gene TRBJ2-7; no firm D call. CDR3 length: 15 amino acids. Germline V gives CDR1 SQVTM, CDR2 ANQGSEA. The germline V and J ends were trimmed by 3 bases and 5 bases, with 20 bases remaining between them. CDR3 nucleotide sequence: TGCAGCGTTGACAATATAAAGGGCGCCGACAACGAGCAGTACTTC. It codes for CSVDNIKGADNEQYF.

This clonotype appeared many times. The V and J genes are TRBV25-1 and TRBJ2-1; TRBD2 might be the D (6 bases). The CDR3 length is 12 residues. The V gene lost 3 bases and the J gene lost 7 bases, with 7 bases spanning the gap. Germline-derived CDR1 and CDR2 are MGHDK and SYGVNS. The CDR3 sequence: CASSDRGNEQFF. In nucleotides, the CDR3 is TGTGCCAGCAGTGATCGGGGGAATGAGCAGTTCTTC.

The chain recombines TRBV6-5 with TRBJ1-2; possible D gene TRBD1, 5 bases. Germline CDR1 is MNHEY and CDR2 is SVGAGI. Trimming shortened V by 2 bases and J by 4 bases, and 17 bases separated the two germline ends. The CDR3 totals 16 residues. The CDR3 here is CASSYAPSDRIYGYTF. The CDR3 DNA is TGTGCCAGCAGTTACGCACCCAGCGACAGAATCTATGGCTACACCTTC.

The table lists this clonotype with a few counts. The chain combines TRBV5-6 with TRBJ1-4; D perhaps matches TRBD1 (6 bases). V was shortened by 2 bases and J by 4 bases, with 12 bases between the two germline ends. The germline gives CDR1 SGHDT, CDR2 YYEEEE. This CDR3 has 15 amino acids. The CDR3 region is CASSFNGQYNEKLFF. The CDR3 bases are TGTGCCAGCAGCTTTAATGGACAGTATAATGAAAAACTGTTTTTT.

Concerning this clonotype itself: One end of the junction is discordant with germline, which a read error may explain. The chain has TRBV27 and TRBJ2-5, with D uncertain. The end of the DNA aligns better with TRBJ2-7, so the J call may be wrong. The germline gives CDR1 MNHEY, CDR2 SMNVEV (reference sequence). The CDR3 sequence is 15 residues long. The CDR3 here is CAGSFKVPESYEQYF. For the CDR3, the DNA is TGTGCCGGCAGTTTTAAGGTTCCCGAATCCTACGAGCAGTACTTC.

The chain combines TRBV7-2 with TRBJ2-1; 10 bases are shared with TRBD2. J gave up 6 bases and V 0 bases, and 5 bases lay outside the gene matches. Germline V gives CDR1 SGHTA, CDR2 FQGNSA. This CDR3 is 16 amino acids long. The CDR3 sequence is CASSLATSGALNEQFF. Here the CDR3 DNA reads TGTGCCAGCAGCTTAGCCACTAGCGGGGCTCTCAATGAGCAGTTCTTC.

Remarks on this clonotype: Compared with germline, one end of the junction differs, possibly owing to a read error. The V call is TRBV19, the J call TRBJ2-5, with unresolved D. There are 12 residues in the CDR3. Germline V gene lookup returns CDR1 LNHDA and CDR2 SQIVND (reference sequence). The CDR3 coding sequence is TGTGCCAGGAGTACAGTCCAAGAGACCCAGTACTTC. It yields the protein CARSTVQETQYF.

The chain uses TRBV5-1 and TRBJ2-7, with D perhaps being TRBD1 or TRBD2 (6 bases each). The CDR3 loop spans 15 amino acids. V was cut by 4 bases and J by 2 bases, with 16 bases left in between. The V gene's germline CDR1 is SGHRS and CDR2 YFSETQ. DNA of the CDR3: TGCGCCAGCAGCCCAATTGACGGGGGCCCCTACGAGCAGTACTTC. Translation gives CASSPIDGGPYEQYF.

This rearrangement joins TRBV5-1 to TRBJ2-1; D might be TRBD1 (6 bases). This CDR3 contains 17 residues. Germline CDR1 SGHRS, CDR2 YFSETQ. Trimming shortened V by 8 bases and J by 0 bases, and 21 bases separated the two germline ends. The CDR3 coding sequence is TGCGCCAGTTATTTTTCGATACAGGACAGCTCCTACAATGAGCAGTTCTTC. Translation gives CASYFSIQDSSYNEQFF. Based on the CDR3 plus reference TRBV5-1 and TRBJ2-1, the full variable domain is KAGVTQTPRYLIKTRGQQVTLSCSPISGHRSVSWYQQTPGQGLQFLFEYFSETQRNKGNFPGRFSGRQFSNSRSEMNVSTLELGDSALYLCASYFSIQDSSYNEQFFGPGTRLTVL.

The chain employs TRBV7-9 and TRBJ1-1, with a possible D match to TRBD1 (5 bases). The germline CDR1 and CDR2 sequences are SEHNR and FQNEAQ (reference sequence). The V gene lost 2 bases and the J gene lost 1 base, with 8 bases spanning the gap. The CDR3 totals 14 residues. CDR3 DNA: TGTGCCAGCAGCTTATATACAGGGAACACTGAAGCTTTCTTT. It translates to CASSLYTGNTEAFF.

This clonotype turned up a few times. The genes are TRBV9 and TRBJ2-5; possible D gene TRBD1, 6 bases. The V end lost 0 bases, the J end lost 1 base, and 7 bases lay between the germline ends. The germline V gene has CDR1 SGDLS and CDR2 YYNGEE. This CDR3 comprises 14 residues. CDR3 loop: CASSVGGLQETQYF. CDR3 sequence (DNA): TGTGCCAGCAGCGTAGGGGGGCTCCAAGAGACCCAGTACTTC.

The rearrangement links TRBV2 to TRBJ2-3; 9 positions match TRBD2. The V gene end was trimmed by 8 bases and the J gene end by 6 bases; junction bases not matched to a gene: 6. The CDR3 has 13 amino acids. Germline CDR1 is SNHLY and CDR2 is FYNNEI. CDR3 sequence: CASVPSGEDTQYF. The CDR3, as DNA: TGTGCCAGCGTGCCTAGCGGGGAGGATACGCAGTATTTT.

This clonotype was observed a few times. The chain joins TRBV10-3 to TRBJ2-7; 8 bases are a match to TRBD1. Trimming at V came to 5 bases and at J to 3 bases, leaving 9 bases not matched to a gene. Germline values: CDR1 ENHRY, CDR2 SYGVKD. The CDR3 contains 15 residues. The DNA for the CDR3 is TGTGCCATCAGTCGCCTCGGACAGGGCCACTACGAGCAGTACTTC. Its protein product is CAISRLGQGHYEQYF.

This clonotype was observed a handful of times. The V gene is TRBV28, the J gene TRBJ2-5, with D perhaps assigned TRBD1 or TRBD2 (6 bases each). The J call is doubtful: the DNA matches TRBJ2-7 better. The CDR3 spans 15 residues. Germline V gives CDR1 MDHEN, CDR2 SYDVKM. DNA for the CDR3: TGTGCCAGCAGTTCACTAGCTGCAGGGGTTCACGAGCAGTACTTC. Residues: CASSSLAAGVHEQYF.

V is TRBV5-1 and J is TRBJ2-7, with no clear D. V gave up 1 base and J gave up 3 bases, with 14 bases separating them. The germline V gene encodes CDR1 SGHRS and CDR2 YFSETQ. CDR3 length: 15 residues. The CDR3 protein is CASSLSLSADYEQYF. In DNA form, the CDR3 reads TGCGCCAGCAGCTTGTCCCTCAGCGCAGACTACGAGCAGTACTTC.